This T cell receptor beta chain was recovered during a study of T cells in Graves' hyperthyroidism and ophthalmopathy. This clonotype was counted many times. RNA transcripts yielded amplified TCR beta CDR3 regions. HTBI primers were the set used in a first-round RT-PCR of the TCR CDR3. TCRdb recomputed calls from the multiplex PCR reads with MiXCR, one row per CDR3 protein. The sample includes almost 600,000 distinct CDR3 sequences, around 13% of them seen just once. Germline V lookup: CDR1 SGHRS, CDR2 YFSETQ. The CDR3 runs to 14 residues. After removal of 5 bases from V and 4 bases from J, the junction contained 6 bases not matched to a gene.

The sequencing sample was made of blood. This TCR came from a woman in her 30s with Graves' hyperthyroidism that later progressed to Graves' ophthalmopathy. This chain connects TRBV5-1 to TRBJ2-1; 7 bases map to TRBD2. The CDR3 here is CASSAGDGYNEQFF. DNA of the CDR3: TGCGCCAGCAGTGCGGGAGATGGTTACAATGAGCAGTTCTTC.